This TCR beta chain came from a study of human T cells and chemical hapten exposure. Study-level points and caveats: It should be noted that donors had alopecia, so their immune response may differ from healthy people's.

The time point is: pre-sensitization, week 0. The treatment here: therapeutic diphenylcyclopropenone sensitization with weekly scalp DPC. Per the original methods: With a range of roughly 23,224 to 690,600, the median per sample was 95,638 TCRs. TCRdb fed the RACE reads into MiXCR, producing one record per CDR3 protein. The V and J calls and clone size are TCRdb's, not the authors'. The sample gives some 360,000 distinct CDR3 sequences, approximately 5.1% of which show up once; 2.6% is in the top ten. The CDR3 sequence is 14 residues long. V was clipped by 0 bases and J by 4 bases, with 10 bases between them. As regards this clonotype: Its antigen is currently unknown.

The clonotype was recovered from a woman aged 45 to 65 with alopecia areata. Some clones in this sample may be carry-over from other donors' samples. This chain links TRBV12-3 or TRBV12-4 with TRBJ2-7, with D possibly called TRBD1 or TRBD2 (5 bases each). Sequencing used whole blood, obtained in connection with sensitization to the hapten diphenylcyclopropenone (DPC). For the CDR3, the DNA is TGTGCCAGCAGTTTAGCGAGGGGTGGATACGAGCAGTACTTC. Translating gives CASSLARGGYEQYF.